This TCR beta chain was obtained from a study of T cells after posttransplantation cyclophosphamide. Cyclophosphamide on days +3 and +4 followed busulfan-fludarabine conditioning and a marrow graft. The method was immunoSEQ multiplex PCR; TCRdb's version includes in-frame clones alone and lacks a portion of them. The sample includes around 3,400 clones, none of them occurring once. This clone is labeled medium-sized. Its antigen is currently unknown. Trimming cost V 1 base and J 1 base; bases outside gene matches: 3. The CDR3 is made up of 16 amino acids. Per the germline V gene, CDR1 is SNHLY and CDR2 is FYNNEI. Study-wide results and limits: TRB overlap between skin or GI tissue T cells and blood was limited. After PTCy, TRB diversity resembled that of CNI/methotrexate controls. Donor CD8+ memory clones often dominated recipient blood repertoires at later times.

The clonotype comes from a male patient in his 30s who received an allogeneic stem cell transplant from a related donor, was CMV-positive, and had acute GVHD only. Some of these T cells may belong to the graft donor. V gene TRBV2 combines with J gene TRBJ1-3; 8 nucleotides line up with TRBD1. This specimen was PBMCs, taken after allogeneic stem cell transplant with posttransplant cyclophosphamide. The CDR3 loop is CASSEGTGNSGNTIYF. The CDR3 DNA reads as TGTGCCAGCAGTGAAGGGACAGGGAATTCTGGAAACACCATATATTTT. Full variable domain (rest looked up from reference TRBV2 and TRBJ1-3): EPEVTQTPSHQVTQMGQEVILRCVPISNHLYFYWYRQILGQKVEFLVSFYNNEISEKSEIFDDQFSVERPDGSNFTLKIRSTKLEDSAMYFCASSEGTGNSGNTIYFGEGSWLTVV.